This T cell receptor (beta chain) was captured by sequencing in a study of blood T cell repertoires in COVID-19. The CDR3 has 15 amino acids. Germline values: CDR1 KGHSH, CDR2 LQKENI. V was trimmed by 6 bases and J by 0 bases, leaving 14 bases between them. Assay: immunoSEQ multiplex PCR; the TCRdb copy retains only in-frame clones and omits some. The sample has about 320,000 clones, 70% to 90% seen once; the top ten hold roughly 1.7%. Of note for this clone: Other DNA sequences in this sample translate to the same CDR3.

J is TRBJ1-1 and V is TRBV18; no reliable D call. Material: peripheral blood. The clonotype was recovered from a woman younger than 45 with COVID-19, enrolled during active disease. The CDR3 region is CASSPPTGMNTEAFF. CDR3 nucleotide sequence: TGTGCCAGCTCCCCCCCCACGGGGATGAACACTGAAGCTTTCTTT. Based on the CDR3 plus reference TRBV18 and TRBJ1-1, the full variable domain is NAGVMQNPRHLVRRRGQEARLRCSPMKGHSHVYWYRQLPEEGLKFMVYLQKENIIDESGMPKERFSAEFPKEGPSILRIQQVVRGDSAAYFCASSPPTGMNTEAFFGQGTRLTVV.